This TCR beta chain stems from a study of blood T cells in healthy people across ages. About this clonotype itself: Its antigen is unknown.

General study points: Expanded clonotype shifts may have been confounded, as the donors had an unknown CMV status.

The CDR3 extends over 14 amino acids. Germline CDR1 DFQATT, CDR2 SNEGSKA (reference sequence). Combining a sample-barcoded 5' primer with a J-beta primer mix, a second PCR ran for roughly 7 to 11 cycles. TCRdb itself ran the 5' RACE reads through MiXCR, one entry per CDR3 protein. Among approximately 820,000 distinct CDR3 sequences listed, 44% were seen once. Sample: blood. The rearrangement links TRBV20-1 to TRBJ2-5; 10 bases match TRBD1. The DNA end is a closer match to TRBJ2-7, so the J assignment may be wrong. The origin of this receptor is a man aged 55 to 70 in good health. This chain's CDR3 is CSAESRDRGYEQYF. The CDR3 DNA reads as TGCAGTGCTGAAAGCCGGGACAGGGGCTACGAGCAGTACTTC.